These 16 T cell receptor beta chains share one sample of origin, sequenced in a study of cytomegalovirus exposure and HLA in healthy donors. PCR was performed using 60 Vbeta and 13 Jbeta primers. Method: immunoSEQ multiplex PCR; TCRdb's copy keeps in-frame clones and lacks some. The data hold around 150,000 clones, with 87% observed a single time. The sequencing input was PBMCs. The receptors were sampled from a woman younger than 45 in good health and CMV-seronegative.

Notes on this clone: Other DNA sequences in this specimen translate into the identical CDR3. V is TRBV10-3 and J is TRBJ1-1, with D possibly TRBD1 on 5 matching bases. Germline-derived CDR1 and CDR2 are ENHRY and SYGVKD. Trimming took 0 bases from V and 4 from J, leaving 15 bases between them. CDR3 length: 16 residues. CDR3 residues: CAISESWGGGGTEAFF. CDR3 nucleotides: TGTGCCATCAGTGAGTCGTGGGGGGGAGGAGGCACTGAAGCTTTCTTT.

The CDR3 region is CASNSLGGEQFF. The CDR3 DNA follows: TGTGCCAGCAACAGCCTTGGTGGTGAGCAGTTCTTC. The genes are TRBV27 and TRBJ2-1; D call uncertain. Germline CDR1 reads MNHEY; CDR2 reads SMNVEV (reference sequence). Deletions cut 7 bases from V and 9 bases from J, with 13 bases between. The CDR3 covers 12 residues.

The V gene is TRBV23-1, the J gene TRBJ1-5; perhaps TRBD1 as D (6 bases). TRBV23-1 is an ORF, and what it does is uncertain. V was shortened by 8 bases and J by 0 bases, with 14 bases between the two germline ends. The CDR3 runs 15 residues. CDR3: CASGYGGHSNQPQHF. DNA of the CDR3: TGCGCCAGCGGCTATGGGGGCCATAGCAATCAGCCCCAGCATTTT.

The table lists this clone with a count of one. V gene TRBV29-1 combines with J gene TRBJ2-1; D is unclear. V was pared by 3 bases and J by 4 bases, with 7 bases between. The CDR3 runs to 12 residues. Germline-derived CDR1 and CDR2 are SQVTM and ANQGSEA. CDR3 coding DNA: TGCAGCGTTGAGGAGAGTTACAATGAGCAGTTCTTC. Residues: CSVEESYNEQFF.

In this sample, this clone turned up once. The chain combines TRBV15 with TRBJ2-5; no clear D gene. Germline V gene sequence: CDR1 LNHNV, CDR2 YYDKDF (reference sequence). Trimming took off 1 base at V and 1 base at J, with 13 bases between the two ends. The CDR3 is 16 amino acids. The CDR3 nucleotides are TGTGCCACCAGCAGAGTACGTTTAGGAGCCCAAGAGACCCAGTACTTC. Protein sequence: CATSRVRLGAQETQYF.

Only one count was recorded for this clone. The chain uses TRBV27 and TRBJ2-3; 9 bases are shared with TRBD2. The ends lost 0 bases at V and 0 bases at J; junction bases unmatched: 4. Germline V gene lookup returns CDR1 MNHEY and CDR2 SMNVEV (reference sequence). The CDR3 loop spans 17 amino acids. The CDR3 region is CASSLSIAGASTDTQYF. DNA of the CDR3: TGTGCCAGCAGTTTATCAATAGCGGGGGCAAGCACAGATACGCAGTATTTT.

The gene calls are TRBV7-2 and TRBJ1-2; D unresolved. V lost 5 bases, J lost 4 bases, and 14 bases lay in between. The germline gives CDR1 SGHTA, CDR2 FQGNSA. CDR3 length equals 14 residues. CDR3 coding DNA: TGTGCCAGCAGCACCCCGGTGAGGGCCTATGGCTACACCTTC. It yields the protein CASSTPVRAYGYTF.

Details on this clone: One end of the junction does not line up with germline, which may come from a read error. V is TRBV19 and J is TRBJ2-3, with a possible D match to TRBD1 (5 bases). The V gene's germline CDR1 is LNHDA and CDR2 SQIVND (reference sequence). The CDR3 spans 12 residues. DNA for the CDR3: TGTGCCAGTAGACTGTCTACAGGTACGCAGTATTTT. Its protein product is CASRLSTGTQYF.

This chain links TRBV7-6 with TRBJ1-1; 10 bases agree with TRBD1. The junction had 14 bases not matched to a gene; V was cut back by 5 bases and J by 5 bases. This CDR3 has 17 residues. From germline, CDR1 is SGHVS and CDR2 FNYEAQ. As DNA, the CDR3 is TGTGCCAGCAGCCGCCCCCGGGACAGGGGACGTGAAACTGAAGCTTTCTTT. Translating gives CASSRPRDRGRETEAFF.

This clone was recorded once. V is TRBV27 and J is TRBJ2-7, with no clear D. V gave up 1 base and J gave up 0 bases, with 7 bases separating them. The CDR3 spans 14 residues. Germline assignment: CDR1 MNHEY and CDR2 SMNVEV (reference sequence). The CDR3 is CASSLFKSSYEQYF. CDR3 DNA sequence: TGTGCCAGCAGTTTATTTAAGAGCTCCTACGAGCAGTACTTC.

CDR3 protein: CASSVDRPGETQYF. CDR3 sequence (DNA): TGTGCCAGCAGCGTCGACAGGCCAGGGGAGACCCAGTACTTC. The chain is built from TRBV9 and TRBJ2-5, with TRBD1 as a possible D gene (6 bases). From germline, CDR1 is SGDLS and CDR2 YYNGEE. V was pared by 2 bases and J by 5 bases, with 13 bases between. The CDR3 is 14 residues long.

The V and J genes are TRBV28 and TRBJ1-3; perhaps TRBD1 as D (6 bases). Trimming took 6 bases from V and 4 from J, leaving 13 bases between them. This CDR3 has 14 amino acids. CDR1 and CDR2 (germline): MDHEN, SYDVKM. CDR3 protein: CASRPTGSGNTIYF. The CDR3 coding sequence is TGTGCCAGCAGGCCCACAGGGTCCGGAAACACCATATATTTT.

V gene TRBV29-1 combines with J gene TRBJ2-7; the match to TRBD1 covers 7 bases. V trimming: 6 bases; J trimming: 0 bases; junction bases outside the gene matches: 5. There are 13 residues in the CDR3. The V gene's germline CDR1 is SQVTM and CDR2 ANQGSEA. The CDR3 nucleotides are TGCAGCGTGTCCGGGACAGACTCCTACGAGCAGTACTTC. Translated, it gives CSVSGTDSYEQYF.

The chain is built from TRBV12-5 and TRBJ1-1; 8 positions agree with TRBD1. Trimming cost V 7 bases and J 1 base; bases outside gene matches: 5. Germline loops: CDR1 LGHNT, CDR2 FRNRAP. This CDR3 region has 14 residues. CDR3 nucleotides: TGTGCTAGTGCTGCAGGGGGCGCGAACACTGAAGCTTTCTTT. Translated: CASAAGGANTEAFF.

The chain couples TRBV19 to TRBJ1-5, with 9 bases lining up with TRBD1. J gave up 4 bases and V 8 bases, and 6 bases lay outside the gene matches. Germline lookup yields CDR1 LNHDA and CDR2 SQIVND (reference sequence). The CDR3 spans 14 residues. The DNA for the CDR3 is TGTGCCAGTCGTCGGACAGGGGAAAATCAGCCCCAGCATTTT. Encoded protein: CASRRTGENQPQHF. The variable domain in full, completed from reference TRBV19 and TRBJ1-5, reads DGGITQSPKYLFRKEGQNVTLSCEQNLNHDAMYWYRQDPGQGLRLIYYSQIVNDFQKGDIAEGYSVSREKKESFPLTVTSAQKNPTAFYLCASRRTGENQPQHFGDGTRLSIL.

Written as DNA, the CDR3 is TGTGCCAGCAGCCCTGTTCGGGTGACTAGCCCGGATGAGCAGTTCTTC. Translation gives CASSPVRVTSPDEQFF. This rearrangement joins TRBV7-9 to TRBJ2-1; 7 positions match TRBD2. V lost 5 bases, J lost 8 bases, and 15 bases stayed unmatched. The germline V gene has CDR1 SEHNR and CDR2 FQNEAQ (reference sequence). The CDR3 spans 16 residues.